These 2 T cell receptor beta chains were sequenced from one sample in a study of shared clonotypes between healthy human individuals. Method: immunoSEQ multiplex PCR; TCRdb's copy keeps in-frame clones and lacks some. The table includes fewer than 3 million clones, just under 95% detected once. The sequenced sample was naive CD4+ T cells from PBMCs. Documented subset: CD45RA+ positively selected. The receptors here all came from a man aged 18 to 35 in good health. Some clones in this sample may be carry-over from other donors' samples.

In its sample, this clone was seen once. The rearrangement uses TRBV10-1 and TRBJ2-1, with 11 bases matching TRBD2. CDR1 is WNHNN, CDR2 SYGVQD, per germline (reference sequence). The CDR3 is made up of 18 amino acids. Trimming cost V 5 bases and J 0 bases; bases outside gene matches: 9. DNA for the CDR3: TGCGCCAGCAGTCTATCAACCGGGACTAGCGGCTCCTACAATGAGCAGTTCTTC. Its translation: CASSLSTGTSGSYNEQFF.

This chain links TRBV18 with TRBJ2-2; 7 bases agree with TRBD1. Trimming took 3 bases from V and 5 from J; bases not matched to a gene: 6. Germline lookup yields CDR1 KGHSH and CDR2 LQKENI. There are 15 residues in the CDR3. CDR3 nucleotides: TGTGCCAGCTCACCTGAGGGGGCGAGTACCGGGGAGCTGTTTTTT. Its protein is CASSPEGASTGELFF. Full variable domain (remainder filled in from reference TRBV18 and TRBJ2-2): NAGVMQNPRHLVRRRGQEARLRCSPMKGHSHVYWYRQLPEEGLKFMVYLQKENIIDESGMPKERFSAEFPKEGPSILRIQQVVRGDSAAYFCASSPEGASTGELFFGEGSRLTVL.